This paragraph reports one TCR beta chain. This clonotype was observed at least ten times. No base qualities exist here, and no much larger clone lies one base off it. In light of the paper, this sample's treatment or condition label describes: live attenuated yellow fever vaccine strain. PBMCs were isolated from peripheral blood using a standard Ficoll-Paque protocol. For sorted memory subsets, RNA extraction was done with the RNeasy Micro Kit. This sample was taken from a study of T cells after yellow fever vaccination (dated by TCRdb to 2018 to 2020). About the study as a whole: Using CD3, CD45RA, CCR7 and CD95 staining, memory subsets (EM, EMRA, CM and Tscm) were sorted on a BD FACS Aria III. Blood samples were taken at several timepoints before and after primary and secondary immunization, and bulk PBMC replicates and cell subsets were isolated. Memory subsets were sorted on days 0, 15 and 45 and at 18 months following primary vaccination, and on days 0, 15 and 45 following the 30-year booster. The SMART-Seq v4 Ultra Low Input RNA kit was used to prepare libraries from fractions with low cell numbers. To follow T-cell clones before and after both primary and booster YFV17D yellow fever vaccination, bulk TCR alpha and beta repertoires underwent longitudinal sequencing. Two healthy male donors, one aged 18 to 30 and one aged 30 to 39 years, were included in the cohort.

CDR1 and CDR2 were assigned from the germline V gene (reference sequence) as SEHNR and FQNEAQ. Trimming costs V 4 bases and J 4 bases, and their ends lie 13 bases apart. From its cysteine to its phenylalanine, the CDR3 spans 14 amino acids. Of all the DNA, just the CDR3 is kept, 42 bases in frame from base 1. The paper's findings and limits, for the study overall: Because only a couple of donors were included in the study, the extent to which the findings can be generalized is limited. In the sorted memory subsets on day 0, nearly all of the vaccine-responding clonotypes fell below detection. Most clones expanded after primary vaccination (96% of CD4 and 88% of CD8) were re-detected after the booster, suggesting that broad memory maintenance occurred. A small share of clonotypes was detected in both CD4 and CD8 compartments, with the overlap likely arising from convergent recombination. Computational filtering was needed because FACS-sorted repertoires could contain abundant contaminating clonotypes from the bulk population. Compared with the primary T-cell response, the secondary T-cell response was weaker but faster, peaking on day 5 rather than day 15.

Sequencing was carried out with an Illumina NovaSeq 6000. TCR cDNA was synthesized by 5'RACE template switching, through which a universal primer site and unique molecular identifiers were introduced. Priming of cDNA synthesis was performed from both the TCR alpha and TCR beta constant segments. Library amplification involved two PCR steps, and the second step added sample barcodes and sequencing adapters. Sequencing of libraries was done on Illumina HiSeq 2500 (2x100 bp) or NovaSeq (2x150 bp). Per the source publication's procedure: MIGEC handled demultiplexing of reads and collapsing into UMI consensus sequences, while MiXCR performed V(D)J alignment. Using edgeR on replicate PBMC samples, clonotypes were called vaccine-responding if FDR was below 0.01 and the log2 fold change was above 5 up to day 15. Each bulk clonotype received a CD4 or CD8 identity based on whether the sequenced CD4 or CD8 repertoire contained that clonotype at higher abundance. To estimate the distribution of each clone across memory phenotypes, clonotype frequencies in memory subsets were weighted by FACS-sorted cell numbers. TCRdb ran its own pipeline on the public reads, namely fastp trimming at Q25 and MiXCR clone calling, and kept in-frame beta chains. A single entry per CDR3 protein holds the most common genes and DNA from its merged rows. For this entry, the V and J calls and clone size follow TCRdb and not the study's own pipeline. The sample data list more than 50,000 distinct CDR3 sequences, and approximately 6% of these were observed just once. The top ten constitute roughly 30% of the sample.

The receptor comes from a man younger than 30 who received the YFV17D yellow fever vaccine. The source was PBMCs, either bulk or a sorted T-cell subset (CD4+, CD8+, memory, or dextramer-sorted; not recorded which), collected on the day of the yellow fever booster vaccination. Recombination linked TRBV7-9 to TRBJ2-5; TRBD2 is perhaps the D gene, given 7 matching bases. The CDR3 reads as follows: CASSWGPGGETQYF. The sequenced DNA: TGTGCCAGCAGCTGGGGGCCGGGGGGAGAGACCCAGTACTTC.